The rows below give T cell receptor beta chains drawn from one sample of a study of blood T cell repertoires in COVID-19. Sequencing used immunoSEQ multiplex PCR; TCRdb keeps in-frame clones, though not all of them. The table records about 120,000 clones, approximately 80% of them present only once. Input material: peripheral blood. These receptors all stem from a man aged 70 or older with active or convalescent COVID-19. The CDR3 runs from the conserved cysteine through the conserved F or W. A D gene is named only where the DNA matches it firmly. Clone size is shown for a subset of rows, as once, few, many or a class of expanded clone.

abundance	d_gene	v_gene	j_gene	CDR3aa	CDR3nt
NA	NA	TRBV5-1	TRBJ2-5	CASSLGDGGPAETQYF	TGCGCCAGCAGCTTGGGAGATGGGGGCCCGGCGGAGACCCAGTACTTC
NA	TRBD1	TRBV2	TRBJ1-1	CASSPTGPLNTEAFF	TGTGCCAGCAGTCCGACAGGGCCCTTGAACACTGAAGCTTTCTTT
NA	NA	TRBV2	TRBJ1-2	CASSETGGFYGYTF	TGTGCCAGCAGTGAAACGGGCGGGTTCTATGGCTACACCTTC
NA	NA	TRBV18	TRBJ1-2	CASSPSQGSYGYTF	TGTGCCAGCTCACCATCCCAGGGGAGTTATGGCTACACCTTC
NA	TRBD2	TRBV5-4	TRBJ2-2	CASSLGTSGNTGELFF	TGTGCCAGCAGCTTGGGGACTAGCGGGAACACCGGGGAGCTGTTTTTT
once	TRBD1	TRBV3-1/TRBV3-2	TRBJ1-2	CASSPGQKYGYTF	TGTGCCAGCAGCCCGGGACAGAAATATGGCTACACCTTC
NA	NA	TRBV6-2/TRBV6-3	TRBJ2-5	CASSYPQETQYF	TGTGCCAGCAGTTACCCACAAGAGACCCAGTACTTC
once	NA	TRBV2	TRBJ2-3	CASGGTSVAGEAQYF	TGTGCCAGCGGGGGAACTAGCGTGGCAGGGGAGGCGCAGTATTTT
NA	NA	TRBV2	TRBJ2-7	CASRERVTYEQYF	TGTGCCAGCAGAGAGCGGGTTACCTACGAGCAGTACTTC
NA	NA	TRBV5-4	TRBJ1-2	CASSLASWGDGYTF	TGTGCCAGCAGCTTGGCTTCCTGGGGGGATGGCTACACCTTC
medium-sized	NA	TRBV11-2	TRBJ2-2	CASSFSRRSGELFF	TGTGCCAGCAGCTTTTCTCGGCGGTCCGGGGAGCTGTTTTTT
few	TRBD1	TRBV6-5	TRBJ2-7	CASRRGQGVYEQYF	TGTGCCAGCAGGCGCGGACAGGGTGTCTACGAGCAGTACTTC
few	NA	TRBV5-5	TRBJ1-2	CASSFGAGGAFGYTF	TGTGCCAGCAGCTTCGGTGCTGGGGGCGCGTTCGGCTACACCTTC
NA	TRBD2	TRBV4-3	TRBJ2-5	CASSQDRLAGGHKTQYF	TGCGCCAGCAGCCAAGATCGACTAGCGGGGGGGCATAAGACCCAGTACTTC
NA	NA	TRBV25-1	TRBJ1-1	CASSDPGRDPTEAFF	TGTGCCAGCAGTGACCCGGGGCGGGATCCAACTGAAGCTTTCTTT
few	NA	TRBV20-1	TRBJ1-5	CSASSGNQPQHF	TGCAGTGCTAGTAGCGGCAATCAGCCCCAGCATTTT
NA	NA	TRBV5-5	TRBJ1-1	CASSLNHRGTEAFF	TGTGCCAGCAGCTTAAATCACCGGGGCACTGAAGCTTTCTTT
few	TRBD1	TRBV20-1	TRBJ1-2	CSATDRDGYTF	TGCAGTGCTACCGACAGGGACGGCTACACCTTC
NA	NA	TRBV9	TRBJ2-3	CASSARRTQSTDTQYF	TGTGCCAGCAGCGCCCGGAGGACTCAAAGCACAGATACGCAGTATTTT
NA	NA	TRBV19	TRBJ2-7	CASRSRTDYEQYF	TGTGCCAGTAGGTCAAGGACAGACTACGAGCAGTACTTC
NA	NA	TRBV27	TRBJ1-4	CASGPNRDTNEKLFF	TGTGCCAGCGGCCCGAACAGGGACACTAATGAAAAACTGTTTTTT
once	TRBD1	TRBV11-3	TRBJ2-7	CASSPTGAYEQYF	TGTGCCAGCAGCCCCACAGGGGCGTACGAGCAGTACTTC
once	TRBD1	TRBV11-2	TRBJ2-7	CASSSNRGTYEQYF	TGTGCCAGCAGCAGTAACAGGGGTACCTACGAGCAGTACTTC
NA	TRBD1	TRBV19	TRBJ2-3	CASSTRDRGELDTQYF	TGTGCCAGTAGTACCCGGGACAGGGGGGAACTGGATACGCAGTATTTT
NA	TRBD1	TRBV7-2	TRBJ1-1	CASSLTGRTEAFF	TGTGCCAGCAGCTTGACAGGGAGAACTGAAGCTTTCTTT
NA	TRBD2	TRBV7-2	TRBJ2-3	CASSSPLAGGPGATDTQYF	TGTGCCAGCAGCTCACCGCTAGCGGGAGGGCCCGGCGCGACAGATACGCAGTATTTT
NA	TRBD1	TRBV7-9	TRBJ2-7	CASSYTGSGGLGYEQYF	TGTGCCAGCAGCTACACAGGGTCAGGGGGCTTGGGCTACGAGCAGTACTTC
NA	TRBD2	TRBV19	TRBJ2-1	CASSLIAGASYNEQFF	TGTGCCAGTAGTCTTATAGCGGGAGCCAGTTACAATGAGCAGTTCTTC
few	TRBD1	TRBV5-1	TRBJ2-2	CASSLVGQGAPTGELFF	TGCGCCAGCAGCTTGGTCGGACAGGGGGCGCCAACCGGGGAGCTGTTTTTT
NA	NA	TRBV7-9	TRBJ2-1	CASSLTDDEQFF	TGTGCCAGCAGCTTAACAGATGATGAGCAGTTCTTC
NA	NA	TRBV7-3	TRBJ2-7	CASSLGHMGEQYF	TGTGCCAGCAGCTTAGGGCACATGGGCGAGCAGTACTTC
NA	NA	TRBV19	TRBJ1-4	CASQRGNREKLFF	TGTGCCAGCCAAAGGGGAAATCGAGAAAAACTGTTTTTT
NA	NA	TRBV11-3	TRBJ2-2	CASSSRKLGLTGELFF	TGTGCCAGCAGCTCGCGGAAACTAGGTCTCACCGGGGAGCTGTTTTTT
NA	NA	TRBV6-5	TRBJ1-5	CASSYWAGDQPQHF	TGTGCCAGCAGTTACTGGGCGGGGGATCAGCCCCAGCATTTT
NA	TRBD1	TRBV3-1/TRBV3-2	TRBJ2-1	CASSQDGTDYNEQFF	TGTGCCAGCAGCCAAGATGGGACAGACTACAATGAGCAGTTCTTC
NA	TRBD2	TRBV9	TRBJ2-3	CASSVGLAGRTDTQYF	TGTGCCAGCAGCGTAGGACTAGCGGGTCGGACAGATACGCAGTATTTT
NA	NA	TRBV7-2	TRBJ1-3	CASSLRTGNTIYF	TGTGCCAGCAGCTTGAGGACTGGAAACACCATATATTTT
NA	NA	TRBV19	TRBJ1-3	CASSTGQLGNTIYF	TGTGCCAGTAGCACGGGACAACTTGGAAACACCATATATTTT
NA	TRBD2	TRBV27	TRBJ2-1	CASSSPSRLAGNEQFF	TGTGCCAGCAGTTCACCCTCTAGGCTAGCGGGGAATGAGCAGTTCTTC
NA	TRBD2	TRBV28	TRBJ2-1	CASRGTSGASSYNEQFF	TGTGCCAGCAGAGGGACTAGCGGGGCCAGCTCCTACAATGAGCAGTTCTTC
NA	NA	TRBV7-8	TRBJ2-2	CASSVGPTGAYSGELFF	TGTGCCAGCAGCGTAGGGCCCACAGGAGCATATTCCGGGGAGCTGTTTTTT
NA	NA	TRBV4-3	TRBJ1-2	CASSQSEGNYGYTF	TGCGCCAGCAGCCAAAGTGAGGGCAACTATGGCTACACCTTC
NA	TRBD2	TRBV5-1	TRBJ2-5	CASSLTLAGGPETQYF	TGCGCCAGCAGCTTGACTCTAGCGGGGGGGCCGGAGACCCAGTACTTC
NA	NA	TRBV27	TRBJ2-3	CASSSMRVREGTDTQYF	TGTGCCAGCAGCTCCATGAGGGTTAGAGAGGGCACAGATACGCAGTATTTT
NA	TRBD1	TRBV5-1	TRBJ1-2	CASSLGTGAYNYGYTF	TGCGCCAGCAGCTTGGGGACAGGGGCCTACAACTATGGCTACACCTTC
NA	NA	TRBV7-2	TRBJ1-1	CASSFQGHAEAFF	TGTGCCAGCAGCTTCCAGGGGCACGCTGAAGCTTTCTTT
NA	TRBD1	TRBV13	TRBJ1-6	CASSPITGDSPLHF	TGTGCCAGCAGCCCCATAACAGGGGATTCACCCCTCCACTTT
NA	NA	TRBV5-1	TRBJ1-6	CASSLGQLNSPLHF	TGCGCCAGCAGCTTGGGACAGCTTAATTCACCCCTCCACTTT
NA	NA	TRBV7-9	TRBJ1-1	CASSTKTANTEAFF	TGTGCCAGCAGCACAAAGACAGCGAACACTGAAGCTTTCTTT
NA	TRBD1	TRBV29-1	TRBJ1-2	CSVEDHRGHSNYGYTF	TGCAGCGTTGAAGATCACAGGGGGCACTCTAACTATGGCTACACCTTC
NA	TRBD1	TRBV29-1	TRBJ1-2	CSALTGGYGYTF	TGCAGCGCCCTGACAGGGGGCTATGGCTACACCTTC
few	TRBD2	TRBV29-1	TRBJ2-7	CSVVLAGPHEQYF	TGCAGCGTTGTCCTAGCGGGGCCCCACGAGCAGTACTTC
NA	TRBD1	TRBV19	TRBJ1-5	CASSPETGTYSNQPQHF	TGTGCCAGTAGTCCAGAGACAGGGACTTATAGCAATCAGCCCCAGCATTTT
NA	NA	TRBV6-2/TRBV6-3	TRBJ2-7	CASSSSDPRRRYEQYF	TGTGCCAGCAGCTCATCGGACCCGAGGAGGCGTTACGAGCAGTACTTC